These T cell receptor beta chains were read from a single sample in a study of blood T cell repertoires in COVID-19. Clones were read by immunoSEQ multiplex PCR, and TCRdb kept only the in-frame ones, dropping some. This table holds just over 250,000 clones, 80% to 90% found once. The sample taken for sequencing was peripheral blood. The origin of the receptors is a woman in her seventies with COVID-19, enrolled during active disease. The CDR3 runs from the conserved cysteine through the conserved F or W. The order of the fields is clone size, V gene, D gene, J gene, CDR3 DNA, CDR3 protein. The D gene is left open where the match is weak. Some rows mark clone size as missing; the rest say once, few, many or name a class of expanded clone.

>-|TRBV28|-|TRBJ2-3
TGTGCCAGCAGACACAAGCGGGCCAGCACAGATACGCAGTATTTT
CASRHKRASTDTQYF
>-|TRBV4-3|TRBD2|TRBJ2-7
TGCGCCAGCAGCCAAGGTCTAGCGGGAGGTAGTGAGCAGTACTTC
CASSQGLAGGSEQYF
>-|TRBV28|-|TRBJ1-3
TGTGCCAGCAGTTTATGGACTGAAAACACCATATATTTT
CASSLWTENTIYF
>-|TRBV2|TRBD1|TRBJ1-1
TGTGCCAGCAGCCGGGACAGCAGGAACACTGAAGCTTTCTTT
CASSRDSRNTEAFF
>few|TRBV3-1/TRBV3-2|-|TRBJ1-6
TGTGCCAGCAGCCAAGGGCGGGGAGTAGGCTCACCCCTCCACTTT
CASSQGRGVGSPLHF
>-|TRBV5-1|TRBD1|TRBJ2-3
TGCGCCAGCAGATGGCCGGGACAGGGGGCAGATACGCAGTATTTT
CASRWPGQGADTQYF
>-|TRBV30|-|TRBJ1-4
TGTGCCTGGAGTGTACTTCCAACTAATGAAAAACTGTTTTTT
CAWSVLPTNEKLFF
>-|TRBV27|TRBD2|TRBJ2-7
TGTGCCAGCATCCCAAGTCCGGGACTACCGTCCTACGAGCAGTACTTC
CASIPSPGLPSYEQYF
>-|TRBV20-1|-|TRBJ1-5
TGCAGTGCTAGTTCGAGCAGGTTAGATCAGCCCCAGCATTTT
CSASSSRLDQPQHF
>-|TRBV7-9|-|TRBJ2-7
TGTGCCAGCAGCTTAGAAGCCAACGAGCAGTACTTC
CASSLEANEQYF
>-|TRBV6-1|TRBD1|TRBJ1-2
TGTGCCAGCAGTGAGGACAGGGGGCTGGGAGGCTACACCTTC
CASSEDRGLGGYTF
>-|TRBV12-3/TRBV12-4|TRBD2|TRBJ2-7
TGTGCCAGCAGTCATAGCGGGAGTCAGTACTTC
CASSHSGSQYF
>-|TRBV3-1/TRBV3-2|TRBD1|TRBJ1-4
TGTGCCAGCAGCCAAGAATCTGTGTCAGGGGGCTGGGAAAAACTGTTTTTT
CASSQESVSGGWEKLFF
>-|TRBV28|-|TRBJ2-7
TGTGCCAGCAGTTTCGGCACAAAGCGGGAGCAGTACTTC
CASSFGTKREQYF
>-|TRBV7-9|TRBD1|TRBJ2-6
TGTGCCAGCAGCTTACAAGGGACAGCTGGGGCCAACGTCCTGACTTTC
CASSLQGTAGANVLTF
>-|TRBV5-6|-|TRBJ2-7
TGTGCCAGCAGCGCGGACTACGAGCAGTACTTC
CASSADYEQYF
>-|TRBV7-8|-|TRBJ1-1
TGTGCCAGCAGCTTTAGCTTTTCTATGAACACTGAAGCTTTCTTT
CASSFSFSMNTEAFF
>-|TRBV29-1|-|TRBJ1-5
TGCAGCGTTGGTCTGGCAGGCGATAGCAATCAGCCCCAGCATTTT
CSVGLAGDSNQPQHF
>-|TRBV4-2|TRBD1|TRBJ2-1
TGTGCCAGCAGGTTCACGCGAACAGGGGGCTCGTACAATGAGCAGTTCTTC
CASRFTRTGGSYNEQFF
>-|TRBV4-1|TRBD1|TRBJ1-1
TGCGCCAGCAGCCAGGTAACAGGGGGCAGGGATGAAGCTTTCTTT
CASSQVTGGRDEAFF
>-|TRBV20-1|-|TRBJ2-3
TGCAGTGCTCAGACACGGGATACGCAGTATTTT
CSAQTRDTQYF
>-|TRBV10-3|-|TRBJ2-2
TGTGCCATCGCAAGCCAGGGCCCCGCCACCGGGGAGCTGTTTTTT
CAIASQGPATGELFF
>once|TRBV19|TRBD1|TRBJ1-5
TGTGCCAGTAGTGGGGACAGTCGAACTTTTCAGCCCCAGCATTTT
CASSGDSRTFQPQHF
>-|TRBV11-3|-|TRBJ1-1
TGTGCCAGCAGCTTACGGACAGCGGCGAACACTGAAGCTTTCTTT
CASSLRTAANTEAFF